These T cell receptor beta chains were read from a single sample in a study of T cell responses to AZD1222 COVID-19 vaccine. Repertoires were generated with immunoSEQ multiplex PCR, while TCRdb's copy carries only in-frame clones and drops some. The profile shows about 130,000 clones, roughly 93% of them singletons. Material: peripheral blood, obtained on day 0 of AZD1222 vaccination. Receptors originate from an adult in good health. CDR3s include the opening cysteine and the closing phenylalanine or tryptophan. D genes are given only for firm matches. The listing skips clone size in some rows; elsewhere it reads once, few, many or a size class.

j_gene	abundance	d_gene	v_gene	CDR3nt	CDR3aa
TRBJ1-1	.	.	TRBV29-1	TGCAGCGTTGCAGGGGCTGAAGCTTTCTTT	CSVAGAEAFF
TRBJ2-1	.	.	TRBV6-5	TGTGCCAGCTCGATACAGGGTATCTACAATGAGCAGTTCTTC	CASSIQGIYNEQFF
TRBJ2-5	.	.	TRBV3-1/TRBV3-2	TGTGCCAGCAGCCAAGTTCGCGCAGAGACCCAGTACTTC	CASSQVRAETQYF
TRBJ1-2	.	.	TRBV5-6	TGTGCCAGCAGCCCGGGACCGGTCCTTAACGGCTACACCTTC	CASSPGPVLNGYTF
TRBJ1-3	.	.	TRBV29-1	TGCAGCGTCGCCGGGGGGGACGGCGCAAACACCATATATTTT	CSVAGGDGANTIYF
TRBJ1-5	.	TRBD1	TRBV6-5	TGTGCCAGCAGTTACGGGACAGGGAGTAATCAGCCCCAGCATTTT	CASSYGTGSNQPQHF
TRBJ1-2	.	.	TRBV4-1	TGCGCCAGCAGCCAAGATCACAGGGTTTATGGCTACACCTTC	CASSQDHRVYGYTF
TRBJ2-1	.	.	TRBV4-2	TGTGCCAGCAGCCAAGCATACGAAGCGGCACAGGGCCCCAATGAGCAGTTCTTC	CASSQAYEAAQGPNEQFF
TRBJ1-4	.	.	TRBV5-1	TGCGCCAGCAGCGGGGGAACTAATGAAAAACTGTTTTTT	CASSGGTNEKLFF
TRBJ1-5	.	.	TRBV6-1	TGTGCCAGCAGTGACCCCAAAAATCAGCCCCAGCATTTT	CASSDPKNQPQHF
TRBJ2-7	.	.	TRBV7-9	TGTGCCAGCAGCTTGGGGCAGGGGTTAGGGGAGCAGTACTTC	CASSLGQGLGEQYF
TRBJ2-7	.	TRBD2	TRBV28	TGTGCCAGCGAGACTAGCCCGAGCTCCTACGAGCAGTACTTC	CASETSPSSYEQYF
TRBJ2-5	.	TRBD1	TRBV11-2	TGTGCCAGCAGCTCCGGGACAGGGAGGATTGCAGAGACCCAGTACTTC	CASSSGTGRIAETQYF
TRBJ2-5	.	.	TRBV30	TGTGCCTGGAGTGTAAATGGTCGGGAGACCCAGTACTTC	CAWSVNGRETQYF
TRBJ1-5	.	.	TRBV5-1	TGCGCCAGCAGCTTGGTGGGGGGACGAGATCAGCCCCAGCATTTT	CASSLVGGRDQPQHF
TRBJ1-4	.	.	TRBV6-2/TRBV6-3	TGTGCCAGCAGCATCGGTTGGGAAAATGAAAAACTGTTTTTT	CASSIGWENEKLFF
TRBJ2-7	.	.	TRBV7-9	TGTGCCAGCAGCTTAGTAGGTCGGGGTACCTACGAGCAGTACTTC	CASSLVGRGTYEQYF
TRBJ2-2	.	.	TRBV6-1	TGTGCCAGCAGTGAGATCGACAGTGCGAACACCGGGGAGCTGTTTTTT	CASSEIDSANTGELFF
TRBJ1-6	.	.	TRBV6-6	TGTGCCAGCAGTTACTCGAAACGGGATAATTCACCCCTCCACTTT	CASSYSKRDNSPLHF
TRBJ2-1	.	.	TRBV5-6	TGTGCCAGCAGCTTGATTAGTGGGAATGAGCAGTTCTTC	CASSLISGNEQFF
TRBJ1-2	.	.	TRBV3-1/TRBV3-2	TGTGCCAGCAGCCAACCCGGGGGGGACTATGGCTACACCTTC	CASSQPGGDYGYTF
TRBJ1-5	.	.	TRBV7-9	TGTGCCAGCAGCTTAAGTTTAACAGGGAAAGGTCAGCCCCAGCATTTT	CASSLSLTGKGQPQHF
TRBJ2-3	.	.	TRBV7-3	TGTGCCAGCAGCTTAGGGCGGAGACGCACAGATACGCAGTATTTT	CASSLGRRRTDTQYF
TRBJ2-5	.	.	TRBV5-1	TGCGCCAGCAGCTTGGAAGCGTGGCAGCCCCAGTACTTC	CASSLEAWQPQYF
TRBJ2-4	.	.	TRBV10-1	TGCGCCAGCAGTGAGTCGATGGATGCCAAAAACATTCAGTACTTC	CASSESMDAKNIQYF
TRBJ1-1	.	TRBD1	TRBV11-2	TGTGCCAGCAGCTGGGGGACAGGGGAGGTGGCGAACACTGAAGCTTTCTTT	CASSWGTGEVANTEAFF
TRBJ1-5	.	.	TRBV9	TGTGCCAGCAGCGTACCGACAGGTTGGAAGCAGCCCCAGCATTTT	CASSVPTGWKQPQHF
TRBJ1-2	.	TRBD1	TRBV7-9	TGTGCCAGCAGCTTATGGACAGGGGAATGGAATGGCTACACCTTC	CASSLWTGEWNGYTF
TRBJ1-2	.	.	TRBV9	TGTGCCAGCAGCCCGAGACAGGTGATTAACTATGGCTACACCTTC	CASSPRQVINYGYTF
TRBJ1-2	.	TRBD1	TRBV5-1	TGCGCCAGCAGCTATACGATCCTTGGGACAGGAGGAGGGGGCTACACCTTC	CASSYTILGTGGGGYTF
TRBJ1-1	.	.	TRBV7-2	TGTGCCAGCAGCTTAAACGGAAACACTGAAGCTTTCTTT	CASSLNGNTEAFF
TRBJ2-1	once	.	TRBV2	TGTGCCAGCAAGGACAGCGGTCACAATGAGCAGTTCTTC	CASKDSGHNEQFF
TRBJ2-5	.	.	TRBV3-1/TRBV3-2	TGTGCCAGCAGCCAAGCGCGGACTAAACAAGAGACCCAGTACTTC	CASSQARTKQETQYF
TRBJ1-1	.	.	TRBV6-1	TGTGCCAGCAGTGAGGTCCTGAACACTGAAGCTTTCTTT	CASSEVLNTEAFF
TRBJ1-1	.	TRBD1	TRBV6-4	TGTGCCAGCAGTCTGACAGGGGGGCACACTGAAGCTTTCTTT	CASSLTGGHTEAFF
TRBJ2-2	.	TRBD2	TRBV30	TGTGCCTGGAGGTCAAAAGCGGGAGACACCGGGGAGCTGTTTTTT	CAWRSKAGDTGELFF
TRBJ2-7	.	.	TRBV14	TGTGCCAGCAGCCAAGGAAAGTACGAGCAGTACTTC	CASSQGKYEQYF
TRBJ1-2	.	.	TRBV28	TGTGCCAGCAGTGTCCTGGGGGACACCCCGCGAGTCCAGGACTATGGCTACACCTTC	CASSVLGDTPRVQDYGYTF
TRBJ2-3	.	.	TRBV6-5	TGTGCCAGCCGGAGGGAGGGCACAGATACGCAGTATTTT	CASRREGTDTQYF
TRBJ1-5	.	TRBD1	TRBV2	TGTGCCAGCAGTGATACAGGGGGTAATCAGCCCCAGCATTTT	CASSDTGGNQPQHF
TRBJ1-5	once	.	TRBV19	TGTGCCAGTAGAGTAACCGGGGATCAGCCCCAGCATTTT	CASRVTGDQPQHF
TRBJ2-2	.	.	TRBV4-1	TGCGCCAGCAGCCAAAATACGGTGGGAGGAATCGCCGGGGAGCTGTTTTTT	CASSQNTVGGIAGELFF
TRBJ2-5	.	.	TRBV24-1	TGTGCCACCAGTGATAGAGGGGGGTGGACCCAGTACTTC	CATSDRGGWTQYF
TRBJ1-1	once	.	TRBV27	TGTGCCAGCAGTTTAATCCGAACCAACACTGAAGCTTTCTTT	CASSLIRTNTEAFF
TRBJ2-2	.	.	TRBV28	TGTGCCAGCAGACCCGCAGGGGTTAACGGGGAGCTGTTTTTT	CASRPAGVNGELFF
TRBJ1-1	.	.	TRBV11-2	TGTGCCAGCAGCTTAGAACGTTCGCGGGGGGCTTTCTTT	CASSLERSRGAFF
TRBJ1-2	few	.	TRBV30	TGTGCCTGGAATTCCCCCTTCGTCTATGGCTACACCTTC	CAWNSPFVYGYTF
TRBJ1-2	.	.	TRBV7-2	TGTGCCAGCAGCTTAGCCGGGGTCTATGGCTACACCTTC	CASSLAGVYGYTF
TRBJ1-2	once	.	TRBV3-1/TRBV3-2	TGTGCCAGCAGCCAAGATCTTTTGGGGGCTGGCTACACCTTC	CASSQDLLGAGYTF
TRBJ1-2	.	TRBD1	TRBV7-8	TGTGCCAGCAGCCACAGGGGTGATGGCTACACCTTC	CASSHRGDGYTF
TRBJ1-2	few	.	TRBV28	TGTGCCAGCAGTGCCGCGTACACCTTAATCTATGGCTACACCTTC	CASSAAYTLIYGYTF
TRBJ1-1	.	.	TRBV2	TGTGCCAGCAGTGGCGGGTTGGGCACTGAAGCTTTCTTT	CASSGGLGTEAFF
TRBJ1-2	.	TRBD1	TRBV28	TGTGCCAGCAATCAGGGGACAGGAGGTTATGGAGGCTACACCTTC	CASNQGTGGYGGYTF
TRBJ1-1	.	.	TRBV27	TGTGCCAGCAGTCCCGTCGGGGGAGGCACTGAAGCTTTCTTT	CASSPVGGGTEAFF